Listed below are T cell receptor beta chains from one sample, sequenced in a study of T cell changes during pregnancy in multiple sclerosis. Clones were sequenced by immunoSEQ multiplex PCR, and TCRdb holds only the in-frame ones, with some missing. The sample includes over 30,000 clones, about 90% of them seen just once. The material was CD4+ T cells from peripheral blood mononuclear cells, obtained before pregnancy. These receptors all stem from a female donor with multiple sclerosis, enrolled in a pregnancy study. Both conserved end residues are part of each CDR3. A D gene is named only where the DNA matches it firmly. Where a row states a size, it is once, few, many or the class of an expanded clone; other rows omit it.

>TRBV5-1|TRBJ2-7|NA|TRBD1
TGCGCCAGCAGCTTCTGGGGACAGGGGATGAGCGGACTAGGGGATTACGAGCAGTACTTC
CASSFWGQGMSGLGDYEQYF
>TRBV18|TRBJ1-5|NA|NA
TGTGCCAGCTCACCAGGGCACAATCAGCCCCAGCATTTT
CASSPGHNQPQHF
>TRBV5-1|TRBJ2-1|NA|NA
TGCGCCAGCAGCACCGGAACTAACAATGAGCAGTTCTTC
CASSTGTNNEQFF
>TRBV5-1|TRBJ2-5|NA|NA
TGCGCCAGCACCACTTTCTCTGAGACCCAGTACTTC
CASTTFSETQYF
>TRBV7-3|TRBJ1-5|NA|NA
TGTGCCAGCAGCTCACAAGGTAGGAGGCCCCAGCATTTT
CASSSQGRRPQHF
>TRBV19|TRBJ2-7|NA|NA
TGTGCCAGTAGTATTCTGGGCCGCTACGAGCAGTACTTC
CASSILGRYEQYF
>TRBV6-5|TRBJ2-4|NA|NA
TGTGCCAGCAGGAGGGAGTCACATCGAAACATTCAGTACTTC
CASRRESHRNIQYF
>TRBV27|TRBJ2-7|NA|NA
TGTGCCAGCAGTTCATTTGAGGAGCAGTACTTC
CASSSFEEQYF
>TRBV7-9|TRBJ1-1|once|NA
TGTGCCAGCAGCCCCAGACCGGAGTACACTGAAGCTTTCTTT
CASSPRPEYTEAFF
>TRBV6-1|TRBJ1-5|NA|NA
TGTGCCAGCAGTGAAGCAGACGGGGTCCCCCAGCATTTT
CASSEADGVPQHF
>TRBV5-1|TRBJ2-7|few|TRBD1
TGCGCCAGCAGCTGGGGACAGGGGGCCTACGAGCAGTACTTC
CASSWGQGAYEQYF
>TRBV5-6|TRBJ2-5|NA|TRBD2
TGTGCCAGCAGCCTAGGACTAGCTCCTACGGGGGAGACCCAGTACTTC
CASSLGLAPTGETQYF
>TRBV28|TRBJ1-1|NA|TRBD1
TGTGCCAGCAGTCTCCAGGGGGCGCGCACTGAAGCTTTCTTT
CASSLQGARTEAFF
>TRBV9|TRBJ2-3|NA|NA
TGTGCCAGCACTGACGGTACAGGCGATACGCAGTATTTT
CASTDGTGDTQYF
>TRBV6-1|TRBJ1-5|NA|TRBD1
TGTGCCAGCAGAGGGGGACAGGCTAGCAATCAGCCCCAGCATTTT
CASRGGQASNQPQHF
>TRBV9|TRBJ2-3|NA|NA
TGTGCCAGCAGTTCTAGCGGCACAGATACGCAGTATTTT
CASSSSGTDTQYF
>TRBV5-4|TRBJ2-7|NA|NA
TGTGCCAGCAGCTCGATGCGGGACGAAAAGCGGTCCGAGCAGTACTTC
CASSSMRDEKRSEQYF
>TRBV6-4|TRBJ2-1|NA|TRBD2
TGTGCCAGCAGTTGGGATAGCGGGATCGGGAATGAGCAGTTCTTC
CASSWDSGIGNEQFF
>TRBV19|TRBJ1-5|once|TRBD1
TGTGCCAGTAGCCCCCGTTGGACAGGGGATCAGCCCCAGCATTTT
CASSPRWTGDQPQHF
>TRBV14|TRBJ2-5|NA|NA
TGTGCCAGCAGCCGAATACAGGGCAAAGAGACCCAGTACTTC
CASSRIQGKETQYF
>TRBV12-1|TRBJ1-3|NA|NA
TGTGCCAGCATTACAATGGGGCTGTCGCTTGGAAACACCATATATTTT
CASITMGLSLGNTIYF
>TRBV30|TRBJ1-1|NA|NA
TGTGCCTGGAGTGTCGGGGGGCGCCTGGGCACTGAAGCTTTCTTT
CAWSVGGRLGTEAFF
>TRBV10-3|TRBJ2-2|NA|NA
TGTGCCATCAGTGGAGGCAGTTTCACCGGGGAGCTGTTTTTT
CAISGGSFTGELFF
>TRBV6-4|TRBJ2-4|NA|NA
TGTGCCAGCAGTGAAGGAGGGGCTGGGAGCATTCAGTACTTC
CASSEGGAGSIQYF
>TRBV5-1|TRBJ1-1|NA|NA
TGCGCCAGCAGCTTGTCGCCCCAGGGTAACATGAACACTGAAGCTTTCTTT
CASSLSPQGNMNTEAFF
>TRBV28|TRBJ2-1|NA|NA
TGTGCCAGCACCCTGGTTAGGGGGTTCAATGAGCAGTTCTTC
CASTLVRGFNEQFF
>TRBV10-3|TRBJ1-1|NA|TRBD1
TGTGCCCATGCCGGGACAGGACCCACTGAAGCTTTCTTT
CAHAGTGPTEAFF
>TRBV5-1|TRBJ2-1|NA|TRBD2
TGCGCCAGCAGCCCAGCGGGGGCGGCCTACAATGAGCAGTTCTTC
CASSPAGAAYNEQFF
>TRBV14|TRBJ1-1|NA|TRBD1
TGTGCCAGCAGCCAAAGTAAATGGGGGACAGGGGGCATTTGGGAGATGAACACTGAAGCTTTCTTT
CASSQSKWGTGGIWEMNTEAFF
>TRBV6-6|TRBJ1-2|few|TRBD1
TGTGCCAGCAGTGGGGACAGGGAGGGGGTTAACTATGGCTACACCTTC
CASSGDREGVNYGYTF
>TRBV27|TRBJ2-6|NA|NA
TGTGCCAGCAGTTTATCCTCGGTTTCTGGGGCCAACGTCCTGACTTTC
CASSLSSVSGANVLTF
>TRBV5-1|TRBJ1-2|NA|NA
TGCGCCAGCAGCACGGGGAACTATGGCTACACCTTC
CASSTGNYGYTF
>TRBV29-1|TRBJ2-2|NA|NA
TGCAGCGTTGGTAGGAACACCGGGGAGCTGTTTTTT
CSVGRNTGELFF
>TRBV29-1|TRBJ1-1|NA|NA
TGCAGCGTCCTCGAGGGTAAGACTGAAGCTTTCTTT
CSVLEGKTEAFF
>TRBV4-3|TRBJ2-1|once|TRBD2
TGCGCCAGCAGCCATAGCGGGAGGACCTACAATGAGCAGTTCTTC
CASSHSGRTYNEQFF
>TRBV7-9|TRBJ2-2|NA|NA
TGTGCCAGCAGCTTAATCCAGGGGAACACCGGGGAGCTGTTTTTT
CASSLIQGNTGELFF
>TRBV14|TRBJ1-1|NA|NA
TGTGCCAGCAGCCAATCCAGGAGGAGTGAGCTAGCCGGGGGGAACACTGAAGCTTTCTTT
CASSQSRRSELAGGNTEAFF
>TRBV7-9|TRBJ2-7|NA|NA
TGTGCCAGCAGCTTAGGGCCCGAGCAGTACTTC
CASSLGPEQYF
>TRBV28|TRBJ1-2|NA|TRBD1
TGTGCCAGCAGTCCCCACACTGGACAGGGGGCGCTTATGTATGGCTACACCTTC
CASSPHTGQGALMYGYTF
>TRBV21-1|TRBJ1-2|NA|NA
TGTGCCACCCTCCCTAGACCCTATGGCTACACCTTC
CATLPRPYGYTF
>TRBV6-5|TRBJ1-2|once|TRBD1
TGTGCCAGCAGTTACAGGGACAGCTCCATTAACTATGGCTACACCTTC
CASSYRDSSINYGYTF
>TRBV5-1|TRBJ2-7|NA|TRBD2
TGCGCCAGCAGCTTGGTTGCGGGAGTAGACGAGCAGTACTTC
CASSLVAGVDEQYF